This TCR beta chain was retrieved from a study of blood T cells in healthy people across ages. A second PCR, run for roughly 7 to 11 cycles, used a sample-barcoded 5' primer plus a J-beta primer mix. TCRdb passed the 5' RACE reads through MiXCR, listing each CDR3 protein once. The repertoire holds roughly 1.5 million distinct CDR3 sequences, with about 42% as singletons. J gave up 3 bases and V 2 bases, and 3 bases lay outside the gene matches. Per the germline V gene, CDR1 is LGHDT and CDR2 is YNNKEL (reference sequence). CDR3 length equals 15 residues. This clonotype was obtained from a woman between 18 and 30 years old in good health. The source material was blood. The chain couples TRBV3-1 to TRBJ2-1; 8 bases fit TRBD2. The CDR3 region has the DNA TGTGCCAGCAGCCAAAGCGGGGGTATCTACAATGAGCAGTTCTTC. Residues: CASSQSGGIYNEQFF.